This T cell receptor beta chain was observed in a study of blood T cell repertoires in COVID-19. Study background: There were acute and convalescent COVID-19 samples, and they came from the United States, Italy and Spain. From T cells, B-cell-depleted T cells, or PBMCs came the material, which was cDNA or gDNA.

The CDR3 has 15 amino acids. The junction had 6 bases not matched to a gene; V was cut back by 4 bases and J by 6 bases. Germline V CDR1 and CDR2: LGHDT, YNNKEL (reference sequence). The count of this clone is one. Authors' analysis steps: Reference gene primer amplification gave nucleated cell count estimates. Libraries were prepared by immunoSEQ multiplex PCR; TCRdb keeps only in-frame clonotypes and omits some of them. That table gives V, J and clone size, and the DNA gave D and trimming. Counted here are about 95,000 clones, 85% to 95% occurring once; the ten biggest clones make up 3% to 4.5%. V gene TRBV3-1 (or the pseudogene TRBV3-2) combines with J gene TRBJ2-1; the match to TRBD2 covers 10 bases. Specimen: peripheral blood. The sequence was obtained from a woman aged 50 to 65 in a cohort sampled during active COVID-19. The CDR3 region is CASSPLAGGGNEQFF. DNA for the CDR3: TGTGCCAGCAGCCCGTTAGCGGGAGGCGGCAATGAGCAGTTCTTC.